Sequencing of this TCR beta chain was carried out in a study of blood T cell repertoires in COVID-19. Study details: Acute-phase and convalescent COVID-19 samples originated in the United States, Italy and Spain. PBMCs, B-cell-depleted T cells, or T cells provided the cDNA or gDNA that made up the material.

This clone has only one observation. One end of the junction varies from germline; a read error may be responsible. Under the authors' procedure: Reference gene primers were amplified, and this amplification served to estimate nucleated cell counts. TCRdb's copy holds only in-frame clones and misses some; the assay was immunoSEQ multiplex PCR. V, J and clone size were drawn from that table, and D and trimming were deduced from the DNA. The data contain 150,000 to 200,000 clones, 85% of them seen just once; the ten biggest clones take up around 3.2%. Germline CDR1 and CDR2: DFQATT and SNEGSKA (reference sequence). CDR3 length: 9 residues.

The chain recombines TRBV20-1 with TRBJ1-1; D gene unclear. The specimen was peripheral blood. The sequence came from a human donor with acute or convalescent COVID-19. The donor label of this sample is uncertain. CDR3 in DNA: TGCAGTGCTAGAGATGTCCCCCTGTTT. This encodes CSARDVPLF.